The clone carrying this TCR beta chain was found once. Its antigen is unknown. Data came from immunoSEQ multiplex PCR; TCRdb stores just in-frame clones and leaves some out. The sample lists hundreds of thousands of clones, around 72% seen once, with 1.8% in the top ten. This record belongs to a study of shared clonotypes between healthy human individuals. Findings of the study overall: Four donors shared around 5.2% of their naive CD4 clonotypes. Only blood samples were collected, and tissue repertoires likely differ.

With V trimmed by 4 bases and J by 1 base, 7 bases remained unmatched. The CDR3 contains 16 residues. Germline lookup yields CDR1 SGHNT and CDR2 YYREEE (reference sequence). This receptor was obtained from a young woman in good health. Sequencing input: memory CD4+ T cells sorted from blood. The subset is: CD45RA-negative fraction. This rearrangement joins TRBV5-4 to TRBJ2-5; TRBD2 agrees at 10 bases. This CDR3 is CASSKGLAEFQETQYF. The CDR3 nucleotides are TGTGCCAGCAGCAAAGGACTAGCGGAGTTCCAAGAGACCCAGTACTTC. Filled out from reference TRBV5-4 and TRBJ2-5, the complete variable domain reads ETGVTQSPTHLIKTRGQQVTLRCSSQSGHNTVSWYQQALGQGPQFIFQYYREEENGRGNFPPRFSGLQFPNYSSELNVNALELDDSALYLCASSKGLAEFQETQYFGPGTRLLVL.